The clone carrying this T cell receptor beta chain has just a few counts. Its target is unknown. The data originate from a study of T cells in Graves' hyperthyroidism and ophthalmopathy. At the level of the study: It was at initial diagnosis, before any treatment, that peripheral blood was collected.

This CDR3 comprises 12 residues. The germline CDR1 and CDR2 sequences are DFQATT and SNEGSKA (reference sequence). Between the trimmed V and J ends, which lost 0 bases and 6 bases, there was a span of 5 bases. Study-wide results and caveats: Blood also held most thyroid clonotypes expanded beyond 0.001. Ophthalmopathy was predicted by the model a median of around 5.9 months ahead of onset.

The CDR3 regions of TCR beta were amplified from RNA transcripts. In the first-round RT-PCR of the TCR CDR3, the HTBI primer set was used. MiXCR was run by TCRdb on the multiplex PCR reads, yielding one entry per CDR3 protein. This table has a few hundred thousand distinct CDR3 sequences, around 15% appearing once. J is TRBJ2-2 and V is TRBV20-1, with D unclear. The clonotype comes from a middle-aged woman with Graves' hyperthyroidism. Input material: blood. CDR3 amino acids: CSARDLPGELFF. CDR3 nucleotide sequence: TGCAGTGCTAGAGATCTCCCCGGGGAGCTGTTTTTT.